This TCR beta chain was obtained from a study of cytomegalovirus exposure and HLA in healthy donors. General study points: Reportedly, fewer N-insertions than the 666-donor mean appeared in an Asian-associated ancestry cluster in a later analysis. Some TCR beta chains (164 of them) were listed as cytomegalovirus-associated. Many donors carried some public TCRs, although rarity characterized most TCR sequences.

CDR3 size: 19 residues. In germline, CDR1 is MGHRA, CDR2 YSYEKL. Losses at the gene ends were 1 base for V and 4 bases for J; bases not matched to a gene: 9. The PCR contained 60 Vbeta and 13 Jbeta primers. Measured with immunoSEQ multiplex PCR; TCRdb has only the in-frame clones, and not every one. The sample carries about 170,000 clones, around 81% recorded once. Of note for this clone: The antigen is not known.

This clonotype was obtained from a woman aged 18-35 years in good health and CMV-seropositive. Sequences were obtained from PBMCs. The rearrangement links TRBV4-1 to TRBJ2-2, with 13 bases lining up with TRBD2. DNA for the CDR3: TGCGCCAGCAGCCAAGCTCAACTAGCGGGGGGGCAAGGCACCGGGGAGCTGTTTTTT. The encoded protein is CASSQAQLAGGQGTGELFF.